Each of the 20 T cell receptor beta chains below was sequenced from the same sample in a study of T cell responses to AZD1222 COVID-19 vaccine. TCRdb's copy holds only in-frame clones and misses some; the assay was immunoSEQ multiplex PCR. The sample carries 170,000 or so clones, 90% recorded once. The specimen comprised peripheral blood, sampled on day 0 of AZD1222 vaccination. The receptors were gathered from an adult in good health.

This clone appeared once. The chain has TRBV19 and TRBJ2-7, with TRBD1 identical over 7 bases. The germline V gene encodes CDR1 LNHDA and CDR2 SQIVND (reference sequence). The CDR3 consists of 15 residues. The junction had 14 bases not matched to a gene; V was cut back by 6 bases and J by 6 bases. The CDR3 coding sequence is TGTGCCAGTAGCCCTACAGGGACAGTAACTAGCGAGCAGTACTTC. Encoded protein: CASSPTGTVTSEQYF.

The DNA of the CDR3 is TGTGCCAGCAGTTGGGGAAGAAAATCCGGGGAGCTGTTTTTT. This sequence encodes CASSWGRKSGELFF. J is TRBJ2-2 and V is TRBV27, with no clear D. This CDR3 is built from 14 residues. Germline V lookup: CDR1 MNHEY, CDR2 SMNVEV (reference sequence). V was trimmed by 4 bases and J by 6 bases, leaving 12 bases between them.

The J gene is TRBJ1-1, the V gene TRBV28; D is ambiguous. Germline CDR1 reads MDHEN; CDR2 reads SYDVKM. V was pared by 2 bases and J by 9 bases, with 7 bases between. CDR3 length equals 11 residues. CDR3 loop: CASSLSEKAFF. In nucleotides, the CDR3 is TGTGCCAGCAGTTTAAGTGAAAAAGCTTTCTTT.

This chain links TRBV4-2 with TRBJ2-7; TRBD1 aligns across 7 bases. V lost 0 bases to trimming and J lost 1 base; unmatched junction nucleotides: 6. The CDR3 has 16 residues. Germline V gene lookup returns CDR1 LGHNA and CDR2 YNFKEQ. The CDR3 is CASSQDRDSLSYEQYF. The CDR3, as DNA: TGTGCCAGCAGCCAAGACAGGGACAGCTTGTCCTACGAGCAGTACTTC.

The V and J genes are TRBV5-4 and TRBJ1-1, with D perhaps matching TRBD1 (6 bases). The CDR3 consists of 15 residues. Trimming took off 4 bases at V and 1 base at J, with 14 bases between the two ends. Germline CDR1 is SGHNT and CDR2 is YYREEE (reference sequence). This CDR3 is CASSGQGPSNTEAFF. CDR3 nucleotides: TGTGCCAGCAGCGGCCAGGGGCCCTCGAACACTGAAGCTTTCTTT.

The sample holds one count of this clone. The chain combines TRBV4-1 with TRBJ2-5, with a possible D match to TRBD2 (6 bases). With 4 bases removed from V and 1 base from J, the gap between germline ends came to 13 bases. The CDR3 loop spans 15 amino acids. Per the germline V gene, CDR1 is MGHRA and CDR2 is YSYEKL. CDR3 protein: CASSPGRGFQETQYF. In DNA form, the CDR3 reads TGCGCCAGCAGCCCCGGCCGGGGGTTCCAAGAGACCCAGTACTTC.

V is TRBV5-8 and J is TRBJ2-1; the D gene could be TRBD1 or TRBD2 (6 bases each). CDR3 length equals 13 residues. Germline V gene sequence: CDR1 SGHTS, CDR2 YDEGEE. The V and J ends lost 1 base and 8 bases respectively, with 10 bases between them. The CDR3 bases are TGTGCCAGCAGCTTGTCGGGGGCCTATGAGCAGTTCTTC. Its protein product is CASSLSGAYEQFF.

This clone was counted once. This sequence joins TRBV30 and TRBJ1-5, with D unresolved. Looked up from germline, CDR1 is GTSNPN and CDR2 is SVGIG (reference sequence). This CDR3 has 14 residues. The V end lost 6 bases, the J end lost 3 bases, and 15 bases lay between the germline ends. The CDR3 DNA sequence: TGTGCCTGTTCCCTGGGAGGGTCCAATCAGCCCCAGCATTTT. Amino acids: CACSLGGSNQPQHF.

J is TRBJ1-1 and V is TRBV27; D unclear. V was clipped by 6 bases and J by 9 bases, with 20 bases between them. CDR1 is MNHEY, CDR2 SMNVEV, per germline (reference sequence). This CDR3 comprises 14 residues. The CDR3 loop reads CASSQTPLGFQAFF. CDR3 DNA: TGTGCCAGCAGCCAGACCCCGCTTGGATTCCAAGCTTTCTTT.

This chain connects TRBV27 to TRBJ1-6; tentatively, D is TRBD1 (5 bases). Germline values: CDR1 MNHEY, CDR2 SMNVEV (reference sequence). The CDR3 has 14 amino acids. Trimming removed 6 bases from V and 7 bases from J, with 13 bases in between. The CDR3 nucleotides read TGTGCCAGCAGCCTGGGACTGGAAAATTCACCCCTCCACTTT. Translated, it gives CASSLGLENSPLHF.

The rearrangement joins TRBV6-1 to TRBJ1-6; D is ambiguous. Germline assignment: CDR1 MNHNS and CDR2 SASEGT. This CDR3 contains 14 residues. V lost 3 bases and J 5 bases, leaving 8 bases between the germline ends. Written as DNA, the CDR3 is TGTGCCAGCAGTGACAAGGCCAATAATTCACCCCTCCACTTT. It specifies CASSDKANNSPLHF.

The chain combines TRBV28 with TRBJ2-5, with D perhaps TRBD2 (6 bases). V shed 10 bases and J shed 1 base, with 22 bases lying between them. The CDR3 is 16 amino acids. Germline V gene lookup returns CDR1 MDHEN and CDR2 SYDVKM. The CDR3 sequence: CATGRLGMRGQETQYF. Written as DNA, the CDR3 is TGTGCCACCGGGCGACTAGGGATGAGAGGCCAAGAGACCCAGTACTTC.

The chain is built from TRBV6-5 and TRBJ1-5; 8 bases map to TRBD1. CDR1 and CDR2 (germline): MNHEY, SVGAGI. With 6 bases clipped from V and 4 bases from J, the junction kept 5 bases outside the gene matches. This CDR3 is built from 14 residues. The CDR3, as DNA: TGTGCCAGCAGGCGGGACAGGTCAAATCAGCCCCAGCATTTT. Residues: CASRRDRSNQPQHF.

The chain recombines TRBV6-6 with TRBJ1-5; D remains ambiguous. Germline V lookup: CDR1 MNHNY, CDR2 SVGAGI (reference sequence). This CDR3 comprises 9 residues. Trimming pared 7 bases from V and 7 bases from J, leaving 2 bases between. Here the CDR3 reads CASMQPQHF. The DNA for the CDR3 is TGTGCCAGCATGCAGCCCCAGCATTTT.

This clone was picked up one time. V gene TRBV6-5 combines with J gene TRBJ2-3; the D call may be TRBD1 or TRBD2 (5 bases each). V lost 2 bases and J lost 0, with 9 bases in between. The CDR3 consists of 15 residues. Germline V CDR1 and CDR2: MNHEY, SVGAGI. CDR3 loop: CASSYREGSTDTQYF. The CDR3 nucleotides are TGTGCCAGCAGTTACCGAGAGGGGAGCACAGATACGCAGTATTTT.

This chain uses TRBV4-2 with TRBJ1-1, with unresolved D. Germline V gene sequence: CDR1 LGHNA, CDR2 YNFKEQ. CDR3 length: 15 amino acids. Trimming cost V 4 bases and J 1 base, with 13 bases left between them. The CDR3 bases are TGTGCCAGCAGCCCAAGGTCTAACACGAACACTGAAGCTTTCTTT. It is translated as CASSPRSNTNTEAFF.

The V call is TRBV30, the J call TRBJ2-1, with D hard to call. The CDR3 has 14 amino acids. Per the germline V gene, CDR1 is GTSNPN and CDR2 is SVGIG (reference sequence). Trimming left V 3 bases short and J 0 bases short, with 9 bases between. The CDR3 protein is CAWRRRSSYNEQFF. Written as DNA, the CDR3 is TGTGCCTGGAGACGGCGGTCCTCCTACAATGAGCAGTTCTTC.

V is TRBV4-2 and J is TRBJ1-2; D is ambiguous. Trimming cost V 3 bases and J 6 bases, with 11 bases left between them. The V gene's germline CDR1 is LGHNA and CDR2 YNFKEQ. The CDR3 is 13 amino acids. CDR3 sequence reads: CASSQDINHGYTF. CDR3 DNA: TGTGCCAGCAGCCAGGATATAAACCATGGCTACACCTTC.

The chain has TRBV4-1 and TRBJ2-2; D unresolved. Germline values: CDR1 MGHRA, CDR2 YSYEKL. V shed 0 bases and J shed 0 bases, with 8 bases lying between them. This CDR3 region has 16 residues. CDR3 DNA sequence: TGCGCCAGCAGCCAAGATCCGACACCGAACACCGGGGAGCTGTTTTTT. Translation: CASSQDPTPNTGELFF.

This chain connects TRBV7-2 to TRBJ1-1; 7 nucleotides match TRBD1. This CDR3 contains 15 residues. The V gene's germline CDR1 is SGHTA and CDR2 FQGNSA. V gave up 5 bases and J gave up 7 bases; unmatched junction bases: 13. Written as DNA, the CDR3 is TGTGCCAGCAGCCCTCAGGGGGAGATGGGTGGTGAAGCTTTCTTT. Amino acid sequence: CASSPQGEMGGEAFF.